This TCR beta chain emerged from a study of blood T cells in healthy people across ages (dated by TCRdb to between 2015 and 2017). Regarding the complete study: Template switching captured roughly one uniquely barcoded TCR beta cDNA molecule per two T cells in model experiments. Age-related changes in TCR beta repertoire diversity were measured in the study by deep sequencing normalized with unique cDNA molecular identifiers. The donors were split into four age groups: young (average around 15 years), middle-aged (nearly 40), aged (over 55) and long-lived (approximately 89). To avoid experimental bias, donors of different ages were spread randomly across the sequencing lanes. Two additional independent replicas of 1 million unique cDNA reads from the same blood draw were analyzed for two donors (one aged 18 to 30 and one aged 80 or older).

Of note for this clonotype: This receptor's antigen is unknown. There are no base qualities to consult, and no much larger clone falls within one base.

Findings and caveats that apply to the study as a whole: The long-lived group showed more naive CD4+ T cells, fewer expanded clones and increased TCR diversity than the aged group, suggesting age selection. There was a strong correlation between observed TCR beta diversity and the percentage of naive T cells measured by flow cytometry. Estimates of total diversity based on one million sequenced T cells were considered lower bounds and underestimates. The CMV infection status of donors was not known, potentially confounding age-related changes in expanded clonotypes. Observed TCR beta diversity per million T cells fell roughly linearly with age, and a significant reduction was already apparent by age around 44. Because profiling used bulk unsorted PBMCs, naive and antigen-experienced compartments could not be compared conclusively.

Looking up the germline V gene yields CDR1 SGHAT and CDR2 FQNNGV. Trimming takes 6 bases from V and 4 bases from J, and the germline ends sit 12 bases apart. From the cysteine through the phenylalanine, the CDR3 covers 13 amino acids. Of the read, only the CDR3 DNA is kept; its 39 bases are in frame from base 1. The roughly 37 donors, aged 6 to 90 years, were systemically healthy Caucasian individuals from Russia. Each donor gave 8 to 10 milliliters of peripheral blood, collected into EDTA-treated Vacutainer tubes. Ficoll-Paque density-gradient centrifugation was used to isolate PBMCs, with at least 6 million per sample. Total RNA, at least 6 micrograms per sample, was extracted from PBMCs with Trizol reagent. For every donor, flow cytometry on a PBMC aliquot measured the percentage of naive CD45RAhigh/CD27high T cells. Library prep was done by 5' RACE. Data came from an Illumina HiSeq 2500. A second PCR of roughly 6 to 11 cycles was performed with a sample-barcoded 5' primer and a J-beta primer mix. A unique molecular identifier was introduced onto each TCR beta cDNA molecule by a template-switch 5' adaptor carrying 12 random nucleotides. At least 3 million CDR3-containing paired-end reads were obtained from each sample. All of the RNA was converted into first-strand cDNA using the Mint cDNA synthesis kit, with a TRBC-specific oligonucleotide serving as the primer. All cDNA was treated with uracil-DNA glycosylase and then went through a first 18-cycle PCR with the universal primers M1SS and BC2_uni_R. The paper's data handling went like this. For normalization, 1 million high-quality reads were randomly selected from each sample, with every read carrying a distinct molecular identifier. Instead of being binned into consensus sequences, reads with shared molecular identifiers were discarded. MiTCR, set to a Q25 quality threshold and the strictest error-elimination algorithm, was used for CDR3 identification, clonotype clustering and error correction. A nonparametric unseen species model with Euler transformation was used to estimate lower-bound total TCR beta diversity. TCRdb handled the public reads itself, with Q25 trimming in fastp and clone calling in MiXCR, and kept productive beta chains. Identical CDR3 protein sequences are pooled into one entry, listed with their most common genes and DNA. Here the V and J calls rest on TCRdb's processing, not on the authors' analysis. The sample includes roughly 1.4 million distinct CDR3 sequences, with 59% observed a single time. Under 8.5% of the sample goes to the ten largest clones.

The rearranged chain carries TRBV11-2 and TRBJ1-2; TRBD1 is perhaps the D gene, given 6 matching bases. This receptor was obtained from a man aged 18-30 years in good health. Sequenced material: blood. In nucleotide form, the sequence is TGTGCCAGCAGTCCCACAGGGCTCTATGGCTACACCTTC. Protein translation: CASSPTGLYGYTF.